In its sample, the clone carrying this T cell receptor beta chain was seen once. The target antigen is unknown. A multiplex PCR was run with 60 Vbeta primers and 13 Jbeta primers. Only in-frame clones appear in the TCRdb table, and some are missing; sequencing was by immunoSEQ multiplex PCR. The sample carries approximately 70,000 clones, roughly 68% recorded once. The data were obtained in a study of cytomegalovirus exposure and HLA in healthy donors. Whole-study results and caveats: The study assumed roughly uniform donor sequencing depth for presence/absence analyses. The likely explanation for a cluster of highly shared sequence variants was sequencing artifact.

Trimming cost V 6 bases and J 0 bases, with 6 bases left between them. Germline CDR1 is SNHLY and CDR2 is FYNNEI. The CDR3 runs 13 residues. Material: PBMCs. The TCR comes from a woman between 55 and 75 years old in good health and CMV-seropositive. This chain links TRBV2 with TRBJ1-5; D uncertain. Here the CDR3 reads CASREYSNQPQHF. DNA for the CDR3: TGTGCCAGCAGGGAGTATAGCAATCAGCCCCAGCATTTT.